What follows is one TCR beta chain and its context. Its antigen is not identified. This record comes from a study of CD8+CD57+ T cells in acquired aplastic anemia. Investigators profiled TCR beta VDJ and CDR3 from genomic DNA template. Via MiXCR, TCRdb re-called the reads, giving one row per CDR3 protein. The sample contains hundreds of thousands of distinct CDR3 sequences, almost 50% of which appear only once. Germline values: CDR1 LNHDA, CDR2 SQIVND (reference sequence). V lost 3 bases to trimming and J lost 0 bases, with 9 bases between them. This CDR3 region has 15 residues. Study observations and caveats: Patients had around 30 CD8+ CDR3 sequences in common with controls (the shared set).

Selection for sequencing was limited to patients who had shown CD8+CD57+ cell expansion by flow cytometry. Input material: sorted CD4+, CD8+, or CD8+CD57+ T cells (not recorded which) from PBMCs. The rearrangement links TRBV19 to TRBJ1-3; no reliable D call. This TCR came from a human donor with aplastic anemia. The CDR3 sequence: CASSMSAGSGNTIYF. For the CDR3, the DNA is TGTGCCAGTAGTATGTCCGCGGGCTCTGGAAACACCATATATTTT.